A single sample gave rise to the 10 T cell receptor beta chains below, sequenced in a study of blood T cells in healthy people across ages. Sample-barcoded 5' priming and a J-beta primer mix drove a second PCR of roughly 7 to 11 cycles. Each CDR3 protein is one row after TCRdb ran MiXCR on the 5' RACE reads. The table shows 800,000 to 950,000 distinct CDR3 sequences, with roughly 29% occurring only once. These data are also associated with another study on T cells of mothers and their children.

Sequencing used blood. All receptors derive from a woman aged 35 to 49 in good health.

Of note for this clonotype: At one end the junction does not follow the germline gene, possibly because of a read error. The genes are TRBV12-3 or TRBV12-4 and TRBJ2-3; no clear D gene. This CDR3 region has 13 residues. The CDR3, as DNA: TGTGCCAGCAGTTTACCCCAATTAGGTACGCGGTATTTT. This gives the protein CASSLPQLGTRYF.

This clonotype was seen only a few times. This chain connects TRBV20-1 to TRBJ1-1; 7 nucleotides line up with TRBD1. This CDR3 contains 12 residues. V was clipped by 4 bases and J by 11 bases; unmatched bases: 10. Germline V gene data show CDR1 as DFQATT and CDR2 as SNEGSKA (reference sequence). This chain's CDR3 is CSAIRTGQVAFF. The DNA of the CDR3 is TGCAGTGCTATAAGGACAGGCCAGGTGGCTTTCTTT.

The sample holds many counts of this clonotype. The chain employs TRBV29-1 and TRBJ2-1, with a tentative D call TRBD1 (6 bases). CDR1 and CDR2 from the germline V gene are SQVTM and ANQGSEA. The CDR3 extends over 13 amino acids. V lost 3 bases to trimming and J lost 4 bases, with 10 bases between them. Written as DNA, the CDR3 is TGCAGCGTTGACCCCAGGGGTTACAATGAGCAGTTCTTC. Amino acid sequence: CSVDPRGYNEQFF.

This clonotype occurred many times. This chain uses TRBV6-5 with TRBJ1-6; 8 positions agree with TRBD1. V lost 0 bases, J lost 6 bases, and 7 bases stayed unmatched. Looked up from germline, CDR1 is MNHEY and CDR2 is SVGAGI. CDR3 length equals 17 residues. This chain's CDR3 is CASSYSDRDWANSPLHF. CDR3 DNA: TGTGCCAGCAGTTACTCGGACAGGGATTGGGCTAATTCACCCCTCCACTTT.

This clonotype has ten or more counts. The V and J genes are TRBV7-2 and TRBJ2-1, with D perhaps matching TRBD2 (5 bases). Per the germline V gene, CDR1 is SGHTA and CDR2 is FQGNSA. The CDR3 is made up of 18 amino acids. V was pared by 5 bases and J by 0 bases, with 20 bases between. The CDR3 is CASSPTGGRAGSYNEQFF. CDR3 DNA: TGTGCCAGCAGCCCAACTGGAGGTAGGGCGGGCTCCTACAATGAGCAGTTCTTC.

In this sample, this clonotype turned up many times. The chain links TRBV4-1 to TRBJ1-5, with 9 bases fitting TRBD1. Germline values: CDR1 MGHRA, CDR2 YSYEKL. The CDR3 consists of 14 residues. V lost 3 bases to trimming and J lost 4 bases; unmatched junction nucleotides: 1. CDR3 loop: CASSQGTGNQPQHF. CDR3 nucleotide sequence: TGCGCCAGCAGCCAGGGGACAGGGAATCAGCCCCAGCATTTT.

This clonotype came up many times. The chain uses TRBV7-2 and TRBJ1-2, with D hard to call. Trimming shortened V by 1 base and J by 4 bases, and 10 bases separated the two germline ends. CDR3 length: 14 amino acids. From germline, CDR1 is SGHTA and CDR2 FQGNSA. CDR3: CASSLGTVSYGYTF. The CDR3 coding sequence is TGTGCCAGCAGCTTAGGTACAGTCAGCTATGGCTACACCTTC.

V gene TRBV7-9 combines with J gene TRBJ1-2; no reliable D call. Germline values: CDR1 SEHNR, CDR2 FQNEAQ (reference sequence). The CDR3 sequence is 14 residues long. V was trimmed by 1 base and J by 4 bases, leaving 10 bases between them. CDR3 bases: TGTGCCAGCAGCTTAGGTGTGGGTACCTATGGCTACACCTTC. Its translation: CASSLGVGTYGYTF. The variable domain in full, completed from reference TRBV7-9 and TRBJ1-2, reads DTGVSQNPRHKITKRGQNVTFRCDPISEHNRLYWYRQTLGQGPEFLTYFQNEAQLEKSRLLSDRFSAERPKGSFSTLEIQRTEQGDSAMYLCASSLGVGTYGYTFGSGTRLTVV.

This clonotype has a count of ten or more. The chain uses TRBV20-1 and TRBJ2-7; D not resolved. Trimming removed 5 bases at V and 0 bases at J, with 8 bases between. This CDR3 region has 12 residues. Germline CDR1 and CDR2: DFQATT and SNEGSKA (reference sequence). The CDR3, as DNA: TGCAGTGCTCAGATCAGCTCCTACGAGCAGTACTTC. Translating it yields CSAQISSYEQYF.

This clonotype was counted between two and nine times. The chain has TRBV5-1 and TRBJ2-7; unclear D gene. Per germline, CDR1 SGHRS and CDR2 YFSETQ. Trimming took off 8 bases at V and 5 bases at J, with 17 bases between the two ends. CDR3 size: 13 residues. The CDR3 reads CARSRIPDDEQYF. Here the CDR3 DNA reads TGCGCCAGAAGCAGGATCCCGGACGACGAGCAGTACTTC. Using reference TRBV5-1 and TRBJ2-7 for the parts outside the CDR3, the full variable domain is KAGVTQTPRYLIKTRGQQVTLSCSPISGHRSVSWYQQTPGQGLQFLFEYFSETQRNKGNFPGRFSGRQFSNSRSEMNVSTLELGDSALYLCARSRIPDDEQYFGPGTRLTVT.